The next 28 T cell receptor beta chains were all read from a single sample in a study of blood T cells in healthy people across ages. Alongside a J-beta primer mix, a sample-barcoded 5' primer served in a second PCR lasting roughly 6 to 12 cycles. A single record per CDR3 protein comes from TCRdb applying MiXCR to the 5' RACE reads. The table has 1,500,000 or so distinct CDR3 sequences, 59% seen once. The material sequenced was blood. These receptor sequences come from a man younger than 30 in good health.

The J gene is TRBJ2-3, the V gene TRBV5-6; D might be TRBD2 (5 bases). V dropped 2 bases and J dropped 4 bases, with 17 bases sitting between them. The CDR3 loop spans 16 amino acids. Germline V gene lookup returns CDR1 SGHDT and CDR2 YYEEEE. This CDR3 is CASSFIEGVIADTQYF. In DNA form, the CDR3 reads TGTGCCAGCAGCTTTATCGAGGGAGTTATAGCAGATACGCAGTATTTT.

V usage is TRBV15 and J usage is TRBJ1-6; no firm D call. Trimming shortened V by 1 base and J by 1 base, and 8 bases separated the two germline ends. Germline CDR1 reads LNHNV; CDR2 reads YYDKDF (reference sequence). CDR3 length: 16 residues. The CDR3 reads CATSRGAESYNSPLHF. DNA for the CDR3: TGTGCCACCAGCAGAGGGGCGGAATCCTATAATTCACCCCTCCACTTT.

This chain joins TRBV6-1 and TRBJ2-1; TRBD2 matches at 8 bases. The CDR3 contains 15 residues. V lost 7 bases, J lost 8 bases, and 13 bases stayed unmatched. CDR1 and CDR2 (germline): MNHNS, SASEGT. CDR3 amino acids: CASTGLAGFKDEQFF. CDR3 bases: TGTGCCAGCACCGGGCTAGCGGGCTTCAAGGATGAGCAGTTCTTC.

This clonotype was detected only once. The chain combines TRBV9 with TRBJ2-1; possibly TRBD1 or TRBD2 for D (5 bases each). The germline V and J ends were trimmed by 0 bases and 5 bases, with 18 bases remaining between them. CDR3 length equals 17 residues. The germline gives CDR1 SGDLS, CDR2 YYNGEE. The CDR3 DNA reads as TGTGCCAGCAGCGTAGGGGGGAGCTGGGGAAGGGACAATGAGCAGTTCTTC. Translation gives CASSVGGSWGRDNEQFF.

The CDR3 bases are TGCGCCAGCAGCCGAGGCGGGGTAGATACGCAGTATTTT. Amino acid sequence: CASSRGGVDTQYF. V is TRBV4-1 and J is TRBJ2-3, with a weak D call TRBD2 (6 bases). Germline CDR1 and CDR2: MGHRA and YSYEKL. The CDR3 contains 13 residues. The V and J ends lost 4 bases and 5 bases respectively, with 10 bases between them.

This chain joins TRBV5-1 and TRBJ2-4, with TRBD1 identical over 9 bases. Matching the DNA end better, TRBJ2-7 makes the J call doubtful. Germline CDR1 and CDR2: SGHRS and YFSETQ. CDR3 size: 15 residues. Here the CDR3 reads CASKPGGDRAHEQYF. The CDR3 DNA sequence: TGCGCCAGCAAACCCGGAGGGGACAGGGCCCACGAGCAGTACTTC.

The chain employs TRBV6-6 and TRBJ2-7, with 7 nucleotides matching TRBD1. Germline values: CDR1 MNHNY, CDR2 SVGAGI (reference sequence). The CDR3 totals 15 residues. Trimming cost V 7 bases and J 7 bases; bases outside gene matches: 16. CDR3 protein: CASTKGAGGPLEQYF. The CDR3 nucleotides are TGTGCCAGCACCAAGGGGGCAGGGGGACCTTTGGAGCAGTACTTC.

The J gene is TRBJ2-5, the V gene TRBV4-2, with D perhaps assigned TRBD1 or TRBD2 (5 bases each). The J call may not be correct, given that the DNA end is closer to TRBJ2-7. The CDR3 consists of 15 residues. Germline V gene sequence: CDR1 LGHNA, CDR2 YNFKEQ. CDR3 amino acids: CASSHRDRDGYEQYF. The CDR3 bases are TGTGCCAGCAGCCACCGGGACCGGGACGGCTACGAGCAGTACTTC.

This CDR3 reads CASSQVTAMNTEAFF. The CDR3, as DNA: TGCGCCAGCAGCCAAGTGACAGCAATGAACACTGAAGCTTTCTTT. The rearrangement links TRBV4-1 to TRBJ1-1; D perhaps matches TRBD1 (5 bases). Between the trimmed V and J ends, which lost 1 base and 0 bases, there was a span of 9 bases. The germline CDR1 and CDR2 sequences are MGHRA and YSYEKL. CDR3 length: 15 amino acids.

The gene calls are TRBV10-3 and TRBJ2-7; D remains ambiguous. The V end lost 4 bases, the J end lost 6 bases, and 10 bases lay between the germline ends. The CDR3 totals 12 residues. Germline V gene lookup returns CDR1 ENHRY and CDR2 SYGVKD. The CDR3 nucleotides are TGTGCCATCAGTGGTCCGGGTCCCGAGCAGTACTTC. Protein: CAISGPGPEQYF.

This clonotype was detected a few times. The chain uses TRBV12-3 or TRBV12-4 and TRBJ2-7, with TRBD1 as a possible D gene (5 bases). V dropped 6 bases and J dropped 4 bases, with 16 bases sitting between them. The CDR3 extends over 14 amino acids. CDR3 region: CASSNPGHQYEQYF. The CDR3 DNA sequence: TGTGCCAGCAGCAACCCAGGACACCAGTACGAGCAGTACTTC.

This clonotype was picked up a small number of times. The chain recombines TRBV20-1 with TRBJ2-3, with TRBD1 as a possible D gene (5 bases). The CDR3 contains 16 residues. Germline-derived CDR1 and CDR2 are DFQATT and SNEGSKA (reference sequence). Trimming pared 1 base from V and 6 bases from J, leaving 20 bases between. The DNA for the CDR3 is TGCAGTGCTAGAGCTGCTGAGGCAGGGCGGTGGGATACGCAGTATTTT. Its translation is CSARAAEAGRWDTQYF.

V usage is TRBV4-3 and J usage is TRBJ1-1; maybe TRBD1 (5 bases). V lost 2 bases, J lost 1 base, and 14 bases lay in between. CDR3 length: 16 amino acids. CDR1 and CDR2 (germline): LGHNA, YSLEER. CDR3 DNA: TGCGCCAGCAGCCAACGCATTGGGGCAGGGAACACTGAAGCTTTCTTT. This gives the protein CASSQRIGAGNTEAFF.

V is TRBV29-1 and J is TRBJ2-3, with D uncertain. Trimming pared 4 bases from V and 6 bases from J, leaving 14 bases between. The germline gives CDR1 SQVTM, CDR2 ANQGSEA. The CDR3 totals 13 residues. The CDR3 nucleotides are TGCAGCGTTGGGTCAGGTACATACGATACGCAGTATTTT. Protein: CSVGSGTYDTQYF.

The chain is built from TRBV14 and TRBJ2-1; D is ambiguous. The germline gives CDR1 SGHDN, CDR2 FVKESK. This CDR3 comprises 10 residues. Trimming took 0 bases from V and 10 from J, leaving 1 base between them. CDR3 DNA sequence: TGTGCCAGCAGCCAAGAGGAGCAGTTCTTC. Protein product: CASSQEEQFF.

This chain uses TRBV9 with TRBJ2-1, with D unclear. The CDR3 runs to 14 residues. V lost 3 bases to trimming and J lost 0 bases, with 7 bases between them. Germline lookup yields CDR1 SGDLS and CDR2 YYNGEE. CDR3 coding DNA: TGTGCCAGCAGCGCCACGATCTCCTACAATGAGCAGTTCTTC. It codes for CASSATISYNEQFF.

The gene calls are TRBV5-1 and TRBJ2-5; the match to TRBD1 covers 8 bases. The CDR3 length is 15 residues. Germline V lookup: CDR1 SGHRS, CDR2 YFSETQ. J gave up 0 bases and V 3 bases, and 4 bases lay outside the gene matches. CDR3 amino acids: CASSSGQGYQETQYF. The CDR3 DNA sequence: TGCGCCAGCAGCTCAGGACAGGGATACCAAGAGACCCAGTACTTC.

To note about this clonotype: A read error may produce the germline difference seen at one junction end. This chain's CDR3 is CASSFGQGISGNTIYF. CDR3 bases: TGCGCCAGCAGTTTTGGGCAGGGGATCTCTGGAAACACCATATATTTT. This chain uses TRBV12-3 or TRBV12-4 with TRBJ1-3; D may be TRBD1 (6 bases). The CDR3 length is 16 residues.

This chain links TRBV11-1 with TRBJ2-1; 8 bases fit TRBD2. This CDR3 has 15 residues. Germline V gene data show CDR1 as SGHAT and CDR2 as FQDESV (reference sequence). Trimming took 3 bases from V and 5 from J; bases not matched to a gene: 6. The CDR3 is CASSFGGGNHNEQFF. The DNA for the CDR3 is TGTGCCAGCAGCTTCGGCGGGGGGAACCACAATGAGCAGTTCTTC.

The chain recombines TRBV20-1 with TRBJ2-5; D might be TRBD2 (5 bases). CDR1 DFQATT and CDR2 SNEGSKA come from the germline V gene (reference sequence). The CDR3 runs 15 residues. V lost 6 bases to trimming and J lost 2 bases, with 19 bases between them. This CDR3 is CSARAPLGGQETQYF. The CDR3 nucleotides are TGCAGTGCCCGAGCGCCCCTAGGCGGGCAAGAGACCCAGTACTTC.

This chain uses TRBV7-9 with TRBJ2-3; D is uncertain. The CDR3 is 15 amino acids. V was cut by 0 bases and J by 1 base, with 8 bases left in between. The V gene's germline CDR1 is SEHNR and CDR2 FQNEAQ (reference sequence). The CDR3 spells CASSLAQPRTDTQYF. CDR3 bases: TGTGCCAGCAGCTTAGCGCAGCCCCGCACAGATACGCAGTATTTT.

This chain joins TRBV15 and TRBJ1-2, with D possibly TRBD1 on 6 matching bases. Germline V gene lookup returns CDR1 LNHNV and CDR2 YYDKDF (reference sequence). This CDR3 spans 17 amino acids. Trimming removed 0 bases at V and 8 bases at J, with 22 bases between. CDR3 sequence: CATSREETKTGKDGYTF. The CDR3 bases are TGTGCCACCAGCAGAGAGGAGACTAAAACAGGGAAAGACGGCTACACCTTC.

J is TRBJ2-3 and V is TRBV5-5, with TRBD1 matching over 9 bases. The CDR3 loop spans 14 amino acids. Germline loops: CDR1 SGHKS, CDR2 YYEKEE (reference sequence). J gave up 3 bases and V 5 bases, and 4 bases lay outside the gene matches. The CDR3 spells CASRGTGLTDTQYF. For the CDR3, the DNA is TGTGCCAGCAGGGGGACAGGGTTAACAGATACGCAGTATTTT.

V gene TRBV14 combines with J gene TRBJ1-2; D unclear. V was cut by 0 bases and J by 4 bases, with 9 bases left in between. The CDR3 has 14 residues. Germline assignment: CDR1 SGHDN and CDR2 FVKESK. The CDR3 loop is CASSQDRPLYGYTF. The DNA of the CDR3 is TGTGCCAGCAGCCAAGATCGGCCCCTCTATGGCTACACCTTC.

V gene TRBV20-1 combines with J gene TRBJ2-5; 10 bases align to TRBD2. The DNA end lines up better with TRBJ2-7; the J call may be wrong. The CDR3 is 16 amino acids. CDR1 is DFQATT, CDR2 SNEGSKA, per germline (reference sequence). CDR3 amino acids: CSATDPKAGGAYEQYF. DNA of the CDR3: TGCAGTGCTACCGACCCAAAAGCGGGAGGGGCGTACGAGCAGTACTTC.

This clonotype has a count of ten or more. This chain links TRBV4-2 with TRBJ2-6, with no clear D. This CDR3 region has 13 residues. Germline V CDR1 and CDR2: LGHNA, YNFKEQ. V dropped 3 bases and J dropped 4 bases, with 4 bases sitting between them. The CDR3: CASSHPGANVLTF. The CDR3 DNA reads as TGTGCCAGCAGCCATCCGGGGGCCAACGTCCTGACTTTC.

V gene TRBV25-1 combines with J gene TRBJ1-2; maybe TRBD1 (6 bases). The CDR3 loop spans 13 amino acids. Trimming took off 8 bases at V and 4 bases at J, with 14 bases between the two ends. Germline V gives CDR1 MGHDK, CDR2 SYGVNS. The CDR3 loop is CASRGQTLYGYTF. The CDR3 nucleotides read TGTGCCAGCCGCGGACAGACTCTCTATGGCTACACCTTC.

J is TRBJ2-1 and V is TRBV11-2; D might be TRBD2 (5 bases). Trimming took 8 bases from V and 0 from J, leaving 14 bases between them. The CDR3 runs 15 residues. Germline values: CDR1 SGHAT, CDR2 FQNNGV. The CDR3 DNA is TGTGCCAGCGAGGGAGAAGGGAGCTCCTACAATGAGCAGTTCTTC. Protein sequence: CASEGEGSSYNEQFF.